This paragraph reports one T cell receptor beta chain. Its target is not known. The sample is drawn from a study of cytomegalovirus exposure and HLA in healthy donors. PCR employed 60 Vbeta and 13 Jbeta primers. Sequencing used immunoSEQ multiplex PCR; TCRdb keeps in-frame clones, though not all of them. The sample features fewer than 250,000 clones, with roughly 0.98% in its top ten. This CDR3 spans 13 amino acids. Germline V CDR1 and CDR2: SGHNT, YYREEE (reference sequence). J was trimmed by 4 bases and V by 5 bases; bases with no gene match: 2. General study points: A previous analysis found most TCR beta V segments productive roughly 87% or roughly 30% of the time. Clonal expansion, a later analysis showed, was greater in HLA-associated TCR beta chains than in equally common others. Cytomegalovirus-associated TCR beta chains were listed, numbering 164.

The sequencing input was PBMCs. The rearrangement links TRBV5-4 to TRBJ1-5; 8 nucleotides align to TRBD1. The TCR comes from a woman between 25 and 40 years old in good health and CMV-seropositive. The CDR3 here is CASSRQGNQPQHF. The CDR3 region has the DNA TGTGCCAGCAGTAGACAGGGGAATCAGCCCCAGCATTTT.